Here is one T cell receptor (beta chain) with its context. Its target is not known. Produced via immunoSEQ multiplex PCR; TCRdb's table is partial and in-frame only. In the table there are tens of thousands of clones, approximately 93% of which are singletons. The sample belongs to a study of OX40 agonist ivuxolimab in advanced cancers. Broader study findings: Relative to CD4+, CD8+ T cells held more expanded clones on average. The CD4+ and CD8+ T cells in the blood had expanded clonally by week 6 at 0.1 to 3.0 mg/kg. Among the lowest peripheral clonal expansion occurred in 0.1-3.0 mg/kg partial responders.

Anyone with autoimmune disease history or systemic immunosuppression was excluded. Material: CD4+ or CD8+ T cells sorted from blood, obtained in a trial of the OX40 agonist ivuxolimab. The clonotype was recovered from an adult with an advanced solid tumor such as melanoma, head and neck, liver or kidney cancer.

In nucleotides, the CDR3 is TGTGCCATCTCTCTAAACGACCCCGATACTAACACCGGGGAGCTGTTTTTT. This gives the protein CAISLNDPDTNTGELFF. This rearrangement joins TRBV10-3 to TRBJ2-2, with D hard to call. The CDR3 length is 17 residues. The germline gives CDR1 ENHRY, CDR2 SYGVKD. V lost 8 bases and J lost 2, with 21 bases in between.